This entry describes one T cell receptor (beta chain). The antigen is not known. The source of the sample is a study of cytomegalovirus exposure and HLA in healthy donors. Study-level information: Findings of an earlier analysis included around 100 million unique TCR beta sequences from about 180 million T cells. Study-wide points: For most TCR beta V segments, an earlier analysis put the productive rate at about 90% or about 30% of the time. In a later analysis, at a false discovery rate of 0.05, 17,000 or so TCR beta sequences matched HLA alleles. Immune exposure information available was restricted to CMV serostatus.

Primers included in the PCR were 60 Vbeta and 13 Jbeta primers. Data came from immunoSEQ multiplex PCR; TCRdb stores just in-frame clones and leaves some out. The table has over 150,000 clones, about 83% seen once; the top ten hold 0.85%. The sequenced material came from PBMCs. This TCR came from a woman younger than 45 in good health and CMV-seronegative.

Here the CDR3 DNA reads TGTGCCAGCAGACCCTCGGACAGGGGGCGCGAAACCGGGGAGCTGTTTTTT. Protein sequence: CASRPSDRGRETGELFF. The V call is TRBV7-9, the J call TRBJ2-2, with 11 bases that match TRBD1. Germline CDR1 SEHNR, CDR2 FQNEAQ (reference sequence). The CDR3 consists of 17 residues. The junction had 11 bases not matched to a gene; V was cut back by 6 bases and J by 5 bases.